These 25 T cell receptor beta chains share one sample of origin, sequenced in a study of blood T cell repertoires in COVID-19. Some clones are missing from TCRdb's copy, which holds only in-frame ones; the method was immunoSEQ multiplex PCR. The table records roughly 170,000 clones, approximately 87% of them present only once. Input material: peripheral blood. The receptor set was obtained from a man in his sixties or seventies with active or convalescent COVID-19.

This clone has more than one count but fewer than ten. The rearrangement uses TRBV18 and TRBJ1-2; D is undetermined. In germline, CDR1 is KGHSH, CDR2 LQKENI. V was trimmed by 3 bases and J by 5 bases, leaving 16 bases between them. This CDR3 region has 15 residues. CDR3 protein: CASSPRPRSLYGYTF. CDR3 DNA sequence: TGTGCCAGCTCACCCCGCCCACGAAGCCTGTATGGCTACACCTTC.

The chain joins TRBV14 to TRBJ2-3, with TRBD2 matching over 12 bases. The germline V gene encodes CDR1 SGHDN and CDR2 FVKESK. The V and J ends lost 2 bases and 11 bases, in that order; junction bases with no gene match: 14. The CDR3 runs 17 residues. The CDR3 spells CASSQPGLAGTTRRQYF. The CDR3 nucleotides are TGTGCCAGCAGCCAACCCGGACTAGCGGGAACCACTCGGAGGCAGTATTTT.

CDR3 in DNA: TGTGCCAGCAGCCCCTGGACAGAAGCTAACTATGGCTACACCTTC. Encoded protein: CASSPWTEANYGYTF. V gene TRBV5-5 combines with J gene TRBJ1-2, with D maybe TRBD1 (6 bases). This CDR3 comprises 15 residues. Trimming took off 4 bases at V and 0 bases at J, with 13 bases between the two ends. The germline CDR1 and CDR2 sequences are SGHKS and YYEKEE (reference sequence).

The chain employs TRBV10-3 and TRBJ2-1; 7 nucleotides match TRBD1. Germline CDR1 is ENHRY and CDR2 is SYGVKD. Trimming cost V 8 bases and J 0 bases; bases outside gene matches: 4. CDR3 length equals 14 residues. The CDR3 coding sequence is TGTGCCATCGGGGGACAGAGCTCCTACAATGAGCAGTTCTTC. Translated: CAIGGQSSYNEQFF.

The chain combines TRBV29-1 with TRBJ2-5; 9 nucleotides align to TRBD1. V shed 5 bases and J 5 bases; nucleotides not matched to a gene: 6. Germline CDR1 SQVTM, CDR2 ANQGSEA. This CDR3 is 13 amino acids long. The CDR3 spells CSVQQGAGETQYF. CDR3 nucleotides: TGCAGCGTTCAACAGGGGGCCGGCGAGACCCAGTACTTC.

J is TRBJ2-7 and V is TRBV11-2, with 10 bases that match TRBD1. Germline trimming cut 8 bases from V and 4 bases from J; bases unmatched to any gene: 8. Germline assignment: CDR1 SGHAT and CDR2 FQNNGV. The CDR3 runs 14 residues. CDR3 DNA: TGTGCCAGCCTTAGGGACAGGGGCGCTTACGAGCAGTACTTC. It codes for CASLRDRGAYEQYF.

The chain recombines TRBV6-5 with TRBJ2-7; unclear D gene. This CDR3 is built from 14 residues. Trimming pared 4 bases from V and 0 bases from J, leaving 10 bases between. The germline gives CDR1 MNHEY, CDR2 SVGAGI. For the CDR3, the DNA is TGTGCCAGCAGTTTATCCCCGAGCTCCTACGAGCAGTACTTC. This sequence encodes CASSLSPSSYEQYF.

The chain uses TRBV6-5 and TRBJ2-2; D perhaps matches TRBD2 (6 bases). V was shortened by 7 bases and J by 9 bases, with 18 bases between the two germline ends. From germline, CDR1 is MNHEY and CDR2 SVGAGI. The CDR3 loop spans 14 amino acids. The CDR3, as DNA: TGTGCCAGCACAGGAGGAGGGGTCAGGAGGGAGCTGTTTTTT. Its translation: CASTGGGVRRELFF.

V and J are TRBV3-1 (or the pseudogene TRBV3-2) and TRBJ1-5; D is possibly TRBD1 (5 bases). V gave up 4 bases and J gave up 5 bases, with 18 bases separating them. The V gene's germline CDR1 is LGHDT and CDR2 YNNKEL (reference sequence). CDR3 length equals 16 residues. The CDR3 DNA reads TGTGCCAGCAGCCCCCACGGGACTCTGGGAGATCAGCCCCAGCATTTT. Its translation: CASSPHGTLGDQPQHF.

A few counts support this clone. The V gene is TRBV19, the J gene TRBJ2-7; D is possibly TRBD2 (6 bases). The germline V and J ends were trimmed by 6 bases and 7 bases, with 13 bases remaining between them. This CDR3 contains 12 residues. Per the germline V gene, CDR1 is LNHDA and CDR2 is SQIVND (reference sequence). For the CDR3, the DNA is TGTGCCAGTAGCCGTCGGGGGAAGGAGCAGTACTTC. It codes for CASSRRGKEQYF.

The sample holds one count of this clone. The rearrangement uses TRBV7-2 and TRBJ1-5, with TRBD1 matching 9 bases. The CDR3 totals 15 residues. V lost 6 bases and J lost 4; bases outside the gene matches: 7. CDR1 is SGHTA and CDR2 is FQGNSA in the germline V gene. In DNA form, the CDR3 reads TGTGCCAGCAGTCGGGACAGGGCCCCTAATCAGCCCCAGCATTTT. This encodes CASSRDRAPNQPQHF.

The chain is built from TRBV7-2 and TRBJ1-1; possible D gene TRBD1, 5 bases. This CDR3 contains 14 residues. Germline-derived CDR1 and CDR2 are SGHTA and FQGNSA. V lost 2 bases to trimming and J lost 2 bases, with 9 bases between them. This CDR3 reads CASSLQGRNTEAFF. DNA for the CDR3: TGTGCCAGCAGCTTACAGGGCCGAAACACTGAAGCTTTCTTT.

This chain joins TRBV28 and TRBJ1-5, with D unclear. Germline V gives CDR1 MDHEN, CDR2 SYDVKM. V was trimmed by 6 bases and J by 0 bases, leaving 9 bases between them. The length of the CDR3 is 14 residues. The CDR3 DNA reads as TGTGCCAGCAGCCCTCGTTATAGCAATCAGCCCCAGCATTTT. Its translation: CASSPRYSNQPQHF.

The chain recombines TRBV2 with TRBJ2-2, with D maybe TRBD2 (6 bases). CDR1 and CDR2 (germline): SNHLY, FYNNEI. The CDR3 loop spans 15 amino acids. V was clipped by 8 bases and J by 1 base, with 14 bases between them. In nucleotides, the CDR3 is TGTGCCAGCCGGAGGGCCCACTTGAACACCGGGGAGCTGTTTTTT. It yields the protein CASRRAHLNTGELFF.

The chain employs TRBV30 and TRBJ2-5; TRBD2 agrees at 13 bases. Germline CDR1 GTSNPN, CDR2 SVGIG (reference sequence). The CDR3 loop spans 16 amino acids. After removal of 3 bases from V and 3 bases from J, the junction contained 7 bases not matched to a gene. The CDR3 coding sequence is TGTGCCTGGAGGGCCCCAGGACTAGCGGGAGAAGAGACCCAGTACTTC. Encoded protein: CAWRAPGLAGEETQYF.

The chain carries TRBV3-1 (or the pseudogene TRBV3-2) and TRBJ2-1; 10 bases match TRBD2. V lost 3 bases to trimming and J lost 5 bases; unmatched junction nucleotides: 10. Germline CDR1 is LGHDT and CDR2 is YNNKEL (reference sequence). This CDR3 has 17 residues. In DNA, the CDR3 is TGTGCCAGCAGCCATCAATCGACTAGCGGGCCAAACAATGAGCAGTTCTTC. It is translated as CASSHQSTSGPNNEQFF.

This clone was recorded only once. The chain combines TRBV7-9 with TRBJ1-3; D is perhaps TRBD1 (6 bases). The CDR3 consists of 16 residues. Germline V gives CDR1 SEHNR, CDR2 FQNEAQ (reference sequence). The V and J ends lost 6 bases and 0 bases respectively, with 15 bases between them. The CDR3 region has the DNA TGTGCCAGCAGTTCCCGGACAGTTTCCTCTGGAAACACCATATATTTT. This codes for CASSSRTVSSGNTIYF. The full variable domain, completed using reference TRBV7-9 and TRBJ1-3, is DTGVSQNPRHKITKRGQNVTFRCDPISEHNRLYWYRQTLGQGPEFLTYFQNEAQLEKSRLLSDRFSAERPKGSFSTLEIQRTEQGDSAMYLCASSSRTVSSGNTIYFGEGSWLTVV.

The V call is TRBV30, the J call TRBJ1-1; 8 nucleotides line up with TRBD1. The germline V gene encodes CDR1 GTSNPN and CDR2 SVGIG (reference sequence). After removal of 6 bases from V and 0 bases from J, the junction contained 6 bases not matched to a gene. The CDR3 covers 14 residues. CDR3 region: CACNRGIMNTEAFF. The CDR3 DNA follows: TGTGCCTGTAACAGGGGGATCATGAACACTGAAGCTTTCTTT. Full variable domain (rest looked up from reference TRBV30 and TRBJ1-1): SQTIHQWPATLVQPVGSPLSLECTVEGTSNPNLYWYRQAAGRGLQLLFYSVGIGQISSEVPQNLSASRPQDRQFILSSKKLLLSDSGFYLCACNRGIMNTEAFFGQGTRLTVV.

The chain uses TRBV6-6 and TRBJ2-2; D possibly corresponds to TRBD1 (6 bases). The ends were cut back, 5 bases at V and 6 bases at J, with 16 bases in the middle. Germline CDR1 and CDR2: MNHNY and SVGAGI (reference sequence). The CDR3 extends over 15 amino acids. The CDR3 sequence: CASSRSPRQAGELFF. The CDR3 DNA reads as TGTGCCAGCAGTAGATCCCCTAGACAGGCCGGGGAGCTGTTTTTT.

This clone showed up just once. The V and J genes are TRBV19 and TRBJ1-5; the match to TRBD1 covers 7 bases. In germline, CDR1 is LNHDA, CDR2 SQIVND (reference sequence). This CDR3 has 15 amino acids. With V trimmed by 8 bases and J by 7 bases, 14 bases remained unmatched. The CDR3 region is CASLRTGLAVQPQHF. In DNA, the CDR3 is TGTGCCAGTTTACGGACAGGCCTCGCGGTCCAGCCCCAGCATTTT.

V is TRBV11-2 and J is TRBJ1-1; 7 bases align to TRBD1. V gave up 5 bases and J gave up 5 bases; unmatched junction bases: 11. This CDR3 is built from 15 residues. Germline V gene sequence: CDR1 SGHAT, CDR2 FQNNGV. DNA of the CDR3: TGTGCCAGCAGCACGATCACAGGGGAGAGGACTGAAGCTTTCTTT. It encodes CASSTITGERTEAFF.

The J gene is TRBJ1-6, the V gene TRBV6-5; D is perhaps TRBD1 (6 bases). Germline CDR1 reads MNHEY; CDR2 reads SVGAGI. The ends were cut back, 8 bases at V and 5 bases at J, with 16 bases in the middle. The CDR3 sequence is 15 residues long. The CDR3 loop reads CASQRTRTDNSPLHF. CDR3 coding DNA: TGTGCCAGCCAGAGGACCAGGACAGATAATTCACCCCTCCACTTT.

This clone showed up just a few times. The J gene is TRBJ2-2, the V gene TRBV5-1; TRBD2 matches at 13 bases. The CDR3 has 17 residues. The J segment lost 0 bases and the V segment lost 5 bases, leaving 4 bases of the junction unmatched. Germline V lookup: CDR1 SGHRS, CDR2 YFSETQ. The CDR3 loop reads CASRSGLAGANTGELFF. In DNA, the CDR3 is TGCGCCAGCAGATCCGGACTAGCGGGGGCGAACACCGGGGAGCTGTTTTTT.

The chain uses TRBV5-1 and TRBJ1-5, with D possibly TRBD1 on 6 matching bases. V was shortened by 0 bases and J by 7 bases, with 17 bases between the two germline ends. The CDR3 covers 16 residues. Germline V gene data show CDR1 as SGHRS and CDR2 as YFSETQ. CDR3 DNA sequence: TGCGCCAGCAGCTTGGGAGGGGGAACAACGGGCCAGCCCCAGCATTTT. This gives the protein CASSLGGGTTGQPQHF. The full variable domain, completed using reference TRBV5-1 and TRBJ1-5, is KAGVTQTPRYLIKTRGQQVTLSCSPISGHRSVSWYQQTPGQGLQFLFEYFSETQRNKGNFPGRFSGRQFSNSRSEMNVSTLELGDSALYLCASSLGGGTTGQPQHFGDGTRLSIL.

This chain uses TRBV18 with TRBJ1-1; TRBD1 aligns across 8 bases. Germline V lookup: CDR1 KGHSH, CDR2 LQKENI. The CDR3 has 16 residues. V was clipped by 3 bases and J by 6 bases; unmatched bases: 12. Here the CDR3 reads CASSPEITGTGPEAFF. Written as DNA, the CDR3 is TGTGCCAGCTCACCGGAGATAACCGGGACAGGCCCTGAAGCTTTCTTT.